These 21 T cell receptor beta chains were all obtained from the same sample, sequenced in a study of monozygotic twins with inflammatory bowel disease. TCRdb reanalyzed the 5' RACE reads, giving one entry per CDR3 protein sequence and no DNA. The sample totals about 43,000 distinct CDR3 sequences. Sequences were obtained from blood. These receptors originate from a human donor with ulcerative colitis or Crohn's disease, or a healthy co-twin of an affected twin (not recorded which).

The genes are TRBV6-1 and TRBJ2-7; with no DNA, the TCRdb D assignment of TRBD2 cannot be verified. Germline loops: CDR1 MNHNS, CDR2 SASEGT. The length of the CDR3 is 15 residues. This CDR3 is CASRKNSGRAYEQYF.

The CDR3 protein is CASSRDPSGGPTGNTIYF. J is TRBJ1-3 and V is TRBV4-3. The CDR3 is 18 residues long. Germline CDR1 and CDR2: LGHNA and YSLEER.

The chain has TRBV28 and TRBJ2-7; TCRdb's D call of TRBD1 is untestable without DNA. Germline V lookup: CDR1 MDHEN, CDR2 SYDVKM. This CDR3 is built from 13 residues. CDR3 residues: CASSTGPLYEQYF.

The chain joins TRBV20-1 to TRBJ2-2; the TCRdb D gene call, TRBD1, has no DNA to confirm it. Germline lookup yields CDR1 DFQATT and CDR2 SNEGSKA (reference sequence). The CDR3 length is 15 residues. The CDR3 loop is CSALDGQGASGELFF.

This chain joins TRBV24-1 and TRBJ2-2; the TCRdb call, TRBD1, lacks DNA for checking. The V gene's germline CDR1 is KGHDR and CDR2 SFDVKD. The CDR3 spans 17 residues. CDR3: CATSDRPGTVKTGELFF.

The chain uses TRBV7-9 and TRBJ2-7. The germline V gene encodes CDR1 SEHNR and CDR2 FQNEAQ (reference sequence). The CDR3 runs 12 residues. The CDR3 reads CASSFRSSEQYF.

The V call is TRBV20-1, the J call TRBJ2-7; TCRdb names TRBD2, which stays unverified in the absence of DNA. The germline V gene has CDR1 DFQATT and CDR2 SNEGSKA (reference sequence). This CDR3 is 16 amino acids long. The CDR3 sequence: CSARDPGLARPYEQYF.

The chain links TRBV9 to TRBJ2-7; the D gene TCRdb calls, TRBD1, cannot be checked with no DNA. From germline, CDR1 is SGDLS and CDR2 YYNGEE. The CDR3 has 16 amino acids. CDR3 amino acids: CASSLRADRMGYEQYF.

The chain carries TRBV20-1 and TRBJ1-4; TCRdb's D call, TRBD1, is unchecked because there is no DNA. The CDR3 totals 13 residues. Per the germline V gene, CDR1 is DFQATT and CDR2 is SNEGSKA (reference sequence). CDR3 protein: CSVPPTTNEKLFF.

This sequence joins TRBV2 and TRBJ1-5; the TCRdb call, TRBD1, lacks DNA for checking. This CDR3 is built from 15 residues. The germline V gene encodes CDR1 SNHLY and CDR2 FYNNEI. The CDR3 here is CASSEVGASNQPQHF.

The chain couples TRBV28 to TRBJ1-5. There are 15 residues in the CDR3. Looked up from germline, CDR1 is MDHEN and CDR2 is SYDVKM. CDR3 amino acids: CAILPSDNSNQPQHF.

V usage is TRBV27 and J usage is TRBJ2-2; TCRdb lists TRBD1, though no DNA is available to test this call. The CDR3 has 16 amino acids. CDR1 MNHEY and CDR2 SMNVEV come from the germline V gene (reference sequence). The CDR3 sequence is CASSRQGSSNTGELFF.

The chain has TRBV7-7 and TRBJ2-5; without DNA, the TCRdb call of TRBD1 cannot be checked. From germline, CDR1 is SSHAT and CDR2 FNYEAQ (reference sequence). The CDR3 totals 14 residues. The CDR3 sequence: CASSLVTGSETQYF. The full variable domain, rest sourced from reference TRBV7-7 and TRBJ2-5, is GAGVSQSPRYKVTKRGQDVTLRCDPISSHATLYWYQQALGQGPEFLTYFNYEAQPDKSGLPSDRFSAERPEGSISTLTIQRTEQRDSAMYRCASSLVTGSETQYFGPGTRLLVL.

The chain's CDR3 is CASSSLAGADTQYF. The chain joins TRBV7-3 to TRBJ2-3; the D call of TRBD2 rests on TCRdb alone, since no DNA is present to check it. CDR1 is SGHTA, CDR2 FQGTGA, per germline. The CDR3 is made up of 14 amino acids. Full variable domain (missing parts from reference TRBV7-3 and TRBJ2-3): GAGVSQTPSNKVTEKGKYVELRCDPISGHTALYWYRQSLGQGPEFLIYFQGTGAADDSGLPNDRFFAVRPEGSVSTLKIQRTERGDSAVYLCASSSLAGADTQYFGPGTRLTVL.

This clonotype is called medium-sized based on its frequency. V usage is TRBV19 and J usage is TRBJ2-3; the TCRdb D gene call, TRBD1, has no DNA to confirm it. Germline-derived CDR1 and CDR2 are LNHDA and SQIVND (reference sequence). This CDR3 has 17 amino acids. The CDR3 spells CASSHRMDRERTDTQYF.

V is TRBV20-1 and J is TRBJ2-7; TCRdb designates TRBD2, a call that cannot be tested without DNA. Germline V lookup: CDR1 DFQATT, CDR2 SNEGSKA (reference sequence). The CDR3 runs 15 residues. CDR3: CSATTSGRYSYEQYF.

The chain couples TRBV7-2 to TRBJ1-2. This CDR3 is 15 amino acids long. Per the germline V gene, CDR1 is SGHTA and CDR2 is FQGNSA. The CDR3 region is CASSLGLQGPYGYTF.

The chain carries TRBV6-1 and TRBJ2-7; checking the TCRdb D call of TRBD2 is not possible without DNA. Germline-derived CDR1 and CDR2 are MNHNS and SASEGT. This CDR3 is built from 15 residues. CDR3 residues: CASSPKGLAGYEQYF.

The rearrangement uses TRBV7-9 and TRBJ1-1. This CDR3 contains 12 residues. The germline CDR1 and CDR2 sequences are SEHNR and FQNEAQ (reference sequence). The CDR3 reads CASTFGNTEASF.

The chain uses TRBV7-9 and TRBJ2-6; absent DNA, TCRdb's TRBD1 call cannot be checked. The CDR3 has 16 amino acids. CDR1 and CDR2 (germline): SEHNR, FQNEAQ (reference sequence). The CDR3 sequence is CASSLPEGDGANVLTF.

The V call is TRBV4-1, the J call TRBJ2-2. Germline V lookup: CDR1 MGHRA, CDR2 YSYEKL. CDR3 length equals 17 residues. Here the CDR3 reads CASSLAVSITNTGELFF.